The clone carrying this TCR beta chain has just a few counts. Antigen specificity is unknown. These data belong to a study of shared clonotypes between healthy human individuals. Study-wide results and caveats: Clonotype sharing across a few donors was observed for around 5% of naive CD4 clonotypes.

After removal of 7 bases from V and 1 base from J, the junction contained 10 bases not matched to a gene. This CDR3 is built from 16 residues. The germline CDR1 and CDR2 sequences are SGHTA and FQGNSA. Produced via immunoSEQ multiplex PCR; TCRdb's table is partial and in-frame only. This sample has about 2 million clones, with 85% to 95% found just once. V and J are TRBV7-2 and TRBJ2-1, with 7 positions matching TRBD2. The clonotype originates from a man aged 18 to 29 in good health. Sequencing was performed on naive CD4+ T cells sorted from blood. Subset in this sample: CD45RA+ positively selected. The CDR3 DNA follows: TGTGCCAGCACCCCTGGGAGCGGGGCTTCCTACAATGAGCAGTTCTTC. Residues: CASTPGSGASYNEQFF.